These T cell receptor beta chains were read from a single sample in a study of blood T cell repertoires in COVID-19. The method was immunoSEQ multiplex PCR; TCRdb's version includes in-frame clones alone and lacks a portion of them. This table has a few hundred thousand clones, more than 65% appearing once. Material for sequencing was peripheral blood. The receptors shown here come from a woman in her thirties or forties who had recovered from COVID-19. CDR3s include the opening cysteine and the closing phenylalanine or tryptophan. D genes are given only for firm matches. The size of a clone is reported for some rows only, either as once, few or many, or as a class for expanded clones.

NA	NA	TRBJ1-1	TRBV6-6	TGTGCCAGCAGTTACACTCAGGTCTTGAACACTGAAGCTTTCTTT	CASSYTQVLNTEAFF
NA	TRBD1	TRBJ2-7	TRBV11-3	TGTGCCAGCAGCCTCCGCCAGACAGGGTTTGTCTCCTACGAGCAGTACTTC	CASSLRQTGFVSYEQYF
few	TRBD1	TRBJ2-7	TRBV6-5	TGTGCCAGCAGTTACTCAGGCAGGGGGATGTCCTACGAGCAGTACTTC	CASSYSGRGMSYEQYF
NA	NA	TRBJ1-1	TRBV9	TGTGCCAGCAGCCCAAGGGGTTGGAACACTGAAGCTTTCTTT	CASSPRGWNTEAFF
NA	NA	TRBJ1-5	TRBV19	TGTGCCAGTAGTTGGGAGGGCCCGGAGGCTTATAGCAATCAGCCCCAGCATTTT	CASSWEGPEAYSNQPQHF
once	NA	TRBJ2-1	TRBV20-1	TGCAGTGCTAGTACCGGGACACGGAAATACAATGAGCAGTTCTTC	CSASTGTRKYNEQFF
NA	NA	TRBJ1-5	TRBV28	TGTGCCAGTGGAGGCACTATAGAGGGAAGCAATCAGCCCCAGCATTTT	CASGGTIEGSNQPQHF
NA	NA	TRBJ2-5	TRBV6-4	TGTGCCAGCAGTGACAAGGCGGGGAAGCGACGGGAGACCCAGTACTTC	CASSDKAGKRRETQYF
NA	TRBD1	TRBJ2-7	TRBV29-1	TGCAGCGTTCACGGACAGGGCTACGAGCAGTACTTC	CSVHGQGYEQYF
NA	TRBD2	TRBJ2-2	TRBV7-2	TGTGCCAGCAGCTACGGGGGGGCGTCCGGGGAGCTGTTTTTT	CASSYGGASGELFF
once	TRBD1	TRBJ2-7	TRBV19	TGTGCCACAACGGGGTACAGGGGGGATGAGCAGTACTTC	CATTGYRGDEQYF
NA	NA	TRBJ1-5	TRBV19	TGTGCCAGTAGTATGGGGAGGGATGGTCAGCCCCAGCATTTT	CASSMGRDGQPQHF
NA	TRBD1	TRBJ2-5	TRBV7-2	TGTGCCAGCAGCCTTGAAGGACAGGGGGGAAGAACCCAGTACTTC	CASSLEGQGGRTQYF
NA	TRBD1	TRBJ1-4	TRBV3-1/TRBV3-2	TGTGCCAGCAGCCAAGAACGGACAGGGGCATATGAAAAACTGTTTTTT	CASSQERTGAYEKLFF
NA	NA	TRBJ2-3	TRBV27	TGTGCCAGCAAAAGTTTGAGTAGCACAGATACGCAGTATTTT	CASKSLSSTDTQYF
NA	NA	TRBJ2-7	TRBV7-9	TGTGCCAGCAGCTTCCCTAATTTTGGGGGCCAAAGATTGTACGAGCAGTACTTC	CASSFPNFGGQRLYEQYF
NA	TRBD1	TRBJ1-6	TRBV6-5	TGTGCCAGCAGTCCGGGACAGGGGGCGAGTTCACCCCTCCACTTT	CASSPGQGASSPLHF
NA	TRBD1	TRBJ2-3	TRBV4-3	TGCGCCAGCAGCCAAAGATGGGACAGGGTCCTTTTAGCTAGCACAGATACGCAGTATTTT	CASSQRWDRVLLASTDTQYF
NA	TRBD2	TRBJ2-7	TRBV7-2	TGTGCCAGCAGCTTAGTTGCGGGGGGTGGTGAGCAGTACTTC	CASSLVAGGGEQYF
NA	NA	TRBJ2-5	TRBV25-1	TGTGCCAGCAGTGCCGCAGGAGAGACCCAGTACTTC	CASSAAGETQYF
few	TRBD1	TRBJ1-6	TRBV5-1	TGCGCCAGCAGCCTGGGGACAGGGGGACAGGGGTCACCCCTCCACTTT	CASSLGTGGQGSPLHF
NA	NA	TRBJ2-2	TRBV28	TGTGCCAGCACACCCGGGAACACCGGGGAGCTGTTTTTT	CASTPGNTGELFF
NA	NA	TRBJ1-2	TRBV6-1	TGTGCCAGCAGTGAGGCAGCCGGGAACTATGGCTACACCTTC	CASSEAAGNYGYTF
NA	TRBD2	TRBJ2-7	TRBV7-2	TGTGCCAGCAGCTTAGGTGCGGGGGGCTTATACGAGCAGTACTTC	CASSLGAGGLYEQYF
NA	TRBD1	TRBJ1-5	TRBV7-2	TGTGCCAGCAGTTTACAGGGGGAATATAATCAGCCCCAGCATTTT	CASSLQGEYNQPQHF
NA	NA	TRBJ1-4	TRBV9	TGTGCCAGCAGCGTAGACAGTTACAGGGAAGGAAAACTGTTTTTT	CASSVDSYREGKLFF
NA	TRBD2	TRBJ2-5	TRBV5-4	TGTGCCAGCAGCATTGGACTAGCGGGCGCCCAAGAGACCCAGTACTTC	CASSIGLAGAQETQYF
NA	TRBD1	TRBJ1-1	TRBV18	TGTGCCAGCTCACCAATGACAGGGAGTTTTTCCACTGAAGCTTTCTTT	CASSPMTGSFSTEAFF
NA	TRBD1	TRBJ1-2	TRBV3-1/TRBV3-2	TGTGCCAGCAGCCAACCGGACAGGGAGGGGGGCTACACCTTC	CASSQPDREGGYTF
NA	NA	TRBJ1-5	TRBV7-9	TGTGCCAGCAGCCGTACAGGGTTGTGGCCCCAGCATTTT	CASSRTGLWPQHF
NA	NA	TRBJ1-2	TRBV7-2	TGTGCCAGCAGGTGGGGGGGGACTAACTATGGCTACACCTTC	CASRWGGTNYGYTF
NA	TRBD2	TRBJ2-7	TRBV11-3	TGTGCCAGCAGCTCTTCGGGACTAGGTTACGAGCAGTACTTC	CASSSSGLGYEQYF
NA	TRBD1	TRBJ1-6	TRBV15	TGTGCCACCAGCAGAGAATCCGGGACAGGGTATTCACCCCTCCACTTT	CATSRESGTGYSPLHF
NA	NA	TRBJ1-2	TRBV19	TGTGCCAGTAGTATAGGGGAGGGCCTAAACGGCTACACCTTC	CASSIGEGLNGYTF
NA	TRBD1	TRBJ2-7	TRBV5-1	TGCGCCAGCAGCTTGATAGGGGGACAGGGGGTCTACGAGCAGTACTTC	CASSLIGGQGVYEQYF
NA	NA	TRBJ2-1	TRBV18	TGTGCCAGCTCACCACCGTCGTTTGAGCAGTTCTTC	CASSPPSFEQFF
NA	NA	TRBJ2-7	TRBV27	TGTGCCAGCAGTTTATATAGCGGCACCTACGAGCAGTACTTC	CASSLYSGTYEQYF